This passage covers 21 T cell receptor beta chains from one sample sequenced in a study of blood T cell repertoires in COVID-19. The repertoire was sequenced with immunoSEQ multiplex PCR; TCRdb's copy has only in-frame clones and lacks some. The profile shows around 100,000 clones, about 86% of them singletons. The sequenced material came from peripheral blood. These receptor sequences come from a human donor in a cohort sampled during active COVID-19.

By its share, this clone is medium-sized (0.01 to 0.1%). The V gene is TRBV6-5, the J gene TRBJ2-7, with 8 bases identical to TRBD2. Germline V gives CDR1 MNHEY, CDR2 SVGAGI. The CDR3 loop spans 14 amino acids. Germline trimming cut 9 bases from V and 1 base from J; bases unmatched to any gene: 8. In nucleotides, the CDR3 is TGTGCCAGTGACCGGGAGGGCCAATCCTACGAGCAGTACTTC. It is translated as CASDREGQSYEQYF.

The chain combines TRBV18 with TRBJ1-1, with D hard to call. The CDR3 runs 14 residues. Germline-derived CDR1 and CDR2 are KGHSH and LQKENI. The V end lost 1 base, the J end lost 4 bases, and 10 bases lay between the germline ends. This CDR3 reads CASSPLTVSTEAFF. The CDR3 DNA sequence: TGTGCCAGCTCACCACTCACCGTCAGCACTGAAGCTTTCTTT.

This clone was detected a few times. The chain has TRBV5-1 and TRBJ1-6, with 7 bases lining up with TRBD1. This CDR3 spans 17 amino acids. Trimming took 0 bases from V and 8 from J; bases not matched to a gene: 11. Germline CDR1 SGHRS, CDR2 YFSETQ. CDR3 DNA: TGCGCCAGCAGCTTGGGCTCAGGGGGGAAAGGGGATTCACCCCTCCACTTT. This sequence encodes CASSLGSGGKGDSPLHF.

This sequence joins TRBV7-9 and TRBJ1-4; D is unresolved. The germline V and J ends were trimmed by 1 base and 0 bases, with 3 bases remaining between them. CDR1 and CDR2 (germline): SEHNR, FQNEAQ (reference sequence). CDR3 length: 14 residues. CDR3 coding DNA: TGTGCCAGCAGCTTAGGAGCAACTAATGAAAAACTGTTTTTT. This sequence encodes CASSLGATNEKLFF. Complete variable domain (other parts from reference TRBV7-9 and TRBJ1-4): DTGVSQNPRHKITKRGQNVTFRCDPISEHNRLYWYRQTLGQGPEFLTYFQNEAQLEKSRLLSDRFSAERPKGSFSTLEIQRTEQGDSAMYLCASSLGATNEKLFFGSGTQLSVL.

V usage is TRBV28 and J usage is TRBJ2-2, with 10 bases matching TRBD1. The CDR3 runs 18 residues. V shed 7 bases, J shed 6 bases, and the junction held 17 bases outside the gene matches. Germline V gene sequence: CDR1 MDHEN, CDR2 SYDVKM. CDR3 in amino acids: CASNPSTGQGQAAGELFF. Written as DNA, the CDR3 is TGTGCCAGCAACCCTTCCACGGGACAGGGGCAGGCGGCCGGGGAGCTGTTTTTT.

The chain employs TRBV7-2 and TRBJ1-5; a weak D match, TRBD1 (6 bases). Trimming cost V 5 bases and J 6 bases, with 11 bases left between them. The CDR3 sequence is 13 residues long. Germline V CDR1 and CDR2: SGHTA, FQGNSA. The CDR3 DNA sequence: TGTGCCAGCAGCCCAAGGGGGAGTCAGCCCCAGCATTTT. Its translation: CASSPRGSQPQHF. Full variable domain (remainder filled in from reference TRBV7-2 and TRBJ1-5): GAGVSQSPSNKVTEKGKDVELRCDPISGHTALYWYRQSLGQGLEFLIYFQGNSAPDKSGLPSDRFSAERTGGSVSTLTIQRTQQEDSAVYLCASSPRGSQPQHFGDGTRLSIL.

The V gene is TRBV15, the J gene TRBJ2-5; D is ambiguous. The CDR3 totals 14 residues. V lost 1 base and J lost 2, with 8 bases in between. The germline V gene has CDR1 LNHNV and CDR2 YYDKDF (reference sequence). CDR3 bases: TGTGCCACCAGCAGAGGACTCCAGCAAGAGACCCAGTACTTC. It yields the protein CATSRGLQQETQYF.

With respect to this clone: In the same sample, other DNA sequences code for this CDR3. V usage is TRBV5-1 and J usage is TRBJ1-5; a possible D gene is TRBD1 (6 bases). V was cut by 4 bases and J by 1 base, with 9 bases left in between. The CDR3 is 14 amino acids. Germline lookup yields CDR1 SGHRS and CDR2 YFSETQ. The CDR3 DNA reads TGCGCCAGCAGCCCAGGGGACAGCAATCAGCCCCAGCATTTT. Its translation: CASSPGDSNQPQHF. Complete variable domain (other parts from reference TRBV5-1 and TRBJ1-5): KAGVTQTPRYLIKTRGQQVTLSCSPISGHRSVSWYQQTPGQGLQFLFEYFSETQRNKGNFPGRFSGRQFSNSRSEMNVSTLELGDSALYLCASSPGDSNQPQHFGDGTRLSIL.

The chain uses TRBV6-1 and TRBJ1-1; D unclear. Trimming cost V 1 base and J 1 base, with 4 bases left between them. The CDR3 loop spans 13 amino acids. Germline CDR1 and CDR2: MNHNS and SASEGT. This CDR3 reads CASSEDRNTEAFF. DNA for the CDR3: TGTGCCAGCAGTGAAGACAGGAACACTGAAGCTTTCTTT.

The chain uses TRBV29-1 and TRBJ2-7; TRBD2 is a possible D gene (5 bases). V was clipped by 2 bases and J by 1 base, with 6 bases between them. The CDR3 has 12 amino acids. The germline V gene encodes CDR1 SQVTM and CDR2 ANQGSEA. CDR3 residues: CSVETGSYEQYF. In nucleotides, the CDR3 is TGCAGCGTTGAAACGGGGTCCTACGAGCAGTACTTC.

The chain combines TRBV7-6 with TRBJ2-5, with 12 bases identical to TRBD2. This CDR3 has 16 residues. Trimming removed 5 bases from V and 3 bases from J; junction bases left unmatched: 7. Germline-derived CDR1 and CDR2 are SGHVS and FNYEAQ. The CDR3 loop reads CASSLRTSGVKETQYF. Written as DNA, the CDR3 is TGTGCCAGCAGCCTAAGGACTAGCGGGGTGAAAGAGACCCAGTACTTC.

This sequence joins TRBV28 and TRBJ2-7; the D is unclear. Germline V gene lookup returns CDR1 MDHEN and CDR2 SYDVKM. The CDR3 runs to 13 residues. Trimming stripped 4 bases from V and 3 bases from J, with 10 bases between. As DNA, the CDR3 is TGTGCCAGCAGTTCACATCAAAACTACGAGCAGTACTTC. It encodes CASSSHQNYEQYF.

This clone appeared once. This chain links TRBV28 with TRBJ1-6; D not resolved. The germline V gene has CDR1 MDHEN and CDR2 SYDVKM. V was clipped by 10 bases and J by 5 bases, with 6 bases between them. This CDR3 spans 11 amino acids. The CDR3 bases are TGTGCCACAGAAAATAATTCACCCCTCCACTTT. Amino acid sequence: CATENNSPLHF.

The chain employs TRBV7-9 and TRBJ2-5, with D possibly TRBD1 on 6 matching bases. From germline, CDR1 is SEHNR and CDR2 FQNEAQ (reference sequence). Trimming shortened V by 2 bases and J by 5 bases, and 12 bases separated the two germline ends. The CDR3 is 14 amino acids. CDR3 region: CASSLSGVGETQYF. The CDR3, as DNA: TGTGCCAGCAGCTTATCAGGGGTAGGCGAGACCCAGTACTTC.

The chain links TRBV5-1 to TRBJ1-6, with a possible D match to TRBD1 (6 bases). The CDR3 consists of 15 residues. Looked up from germline, CDR1 is SGHRS and CDR2 is YFSETQ. Trimming removed 0 bases at V and 10 bases at J, with 14 bases between. This CDR3 reads CASSLGWETGSPLHF. The CDR3 DNA sequence: TGCGCCAGCAGCTTGGGATGGGAGACAGGCTCACCCCTCCACTTT.

V gene TRBV7-6 combines with J gene TRBJ2-7; 14 nucleotides line up with TRBD2. The trim removed 3 bases at V and 0 bases at J, leaving 7 bases unmatched. Per germline, CDR1 SGHVS and CDR2 FNYEAQ. This CDR3 comprises 18 residues. CDR3 in amino acids: CASSFGTSGSPGSYEQYF. For the CDR3, the DNA is TGTGCCAGCAGCTTTGGGACTAGCGGGAGTCCCGGCTCCTACGAGCAGTACTTC.

As DNA, the CDR3 is TGTGCCATCCGAAGACAGGGAAGGGTGTACTTC. Its protein is CAIRRQGRVYF. The chain links TRBV27 to TRBJ2-7; TRBD1 aligns across 7 bases. CDR1 is MNHEY and CDR2 is SMNVEV in the germline V gene (reference sequence). V lost 10 bases and J lost 12; bases outside the gene matches: 12. The CDR3 consists of 11 residues.

The CDR3 loop reads CAWGRGTDTQYF. CDR3 in DNA: TGTGCCTGGGGACGAGGCACAGATACGCAGTATTTT. The genes are TRBV30 and TRBJ2-3, with D hard to call. Between the trimmed V and J ends, which lost 5 bases and 1 base, there was a span of 7 bases. The CDR3 loop spans 12 amino acids. Germline V gene sequence: CDR1 GTSNPN, CDR2 SVGIG (reference sequence).

The rearrangement joins TRBV19 to TRBJ1-1; D remains ambiguous. The CDR3 loop spans 13 amino acids. Trimming cost V 7 bases and J 3 bases, with 12 bases left between them. CDR1 is LNHDA and CDR2 is SQIVND in the germline V gene (reference sequence). CDR3 nucleotide sequence: TGTGCCAGTACTCGGGGTTGGGACACTGAAGCTTTCTTT. Amino acid sequence: CASTRGWDTEAFF.

The DNA for the CDR3 is TGTGCCAGCAGTTTACCTAAGGGACAGGGGTACGAGCAGTACTTC. Translating gives CASSLPKGQGYEQYF. The chain joins TRBV28 to TRBJ2-7; 10 nucleotides line up with TRBD1. The CDR3 runs 15 residues. The V and J ends lost 2 bases and 4 bases, in that order; junction bases with no gene match: 5. Germline values: CDR1 MDHEN, CDR2 SYDVKM.

The chain employs TRBV6-6 and TRBJ2-6; D might be TRBD1 (6 bases). V was shortened by 6 bases and J by 1 base, with 10 bases between the two germline ends. The V gene's germline CDR1 is MNHNY and CDR2 SVGAGI (reference sequence). CDR3 length equals 15 residues. CDR3 sequence reads: CASSPGQSGANVLTF. In nucleotides, the CDR3 is TGTGCCAGCAGCCCAGGACAGTCTGGGGCCAACGTCCTGACTTTC.